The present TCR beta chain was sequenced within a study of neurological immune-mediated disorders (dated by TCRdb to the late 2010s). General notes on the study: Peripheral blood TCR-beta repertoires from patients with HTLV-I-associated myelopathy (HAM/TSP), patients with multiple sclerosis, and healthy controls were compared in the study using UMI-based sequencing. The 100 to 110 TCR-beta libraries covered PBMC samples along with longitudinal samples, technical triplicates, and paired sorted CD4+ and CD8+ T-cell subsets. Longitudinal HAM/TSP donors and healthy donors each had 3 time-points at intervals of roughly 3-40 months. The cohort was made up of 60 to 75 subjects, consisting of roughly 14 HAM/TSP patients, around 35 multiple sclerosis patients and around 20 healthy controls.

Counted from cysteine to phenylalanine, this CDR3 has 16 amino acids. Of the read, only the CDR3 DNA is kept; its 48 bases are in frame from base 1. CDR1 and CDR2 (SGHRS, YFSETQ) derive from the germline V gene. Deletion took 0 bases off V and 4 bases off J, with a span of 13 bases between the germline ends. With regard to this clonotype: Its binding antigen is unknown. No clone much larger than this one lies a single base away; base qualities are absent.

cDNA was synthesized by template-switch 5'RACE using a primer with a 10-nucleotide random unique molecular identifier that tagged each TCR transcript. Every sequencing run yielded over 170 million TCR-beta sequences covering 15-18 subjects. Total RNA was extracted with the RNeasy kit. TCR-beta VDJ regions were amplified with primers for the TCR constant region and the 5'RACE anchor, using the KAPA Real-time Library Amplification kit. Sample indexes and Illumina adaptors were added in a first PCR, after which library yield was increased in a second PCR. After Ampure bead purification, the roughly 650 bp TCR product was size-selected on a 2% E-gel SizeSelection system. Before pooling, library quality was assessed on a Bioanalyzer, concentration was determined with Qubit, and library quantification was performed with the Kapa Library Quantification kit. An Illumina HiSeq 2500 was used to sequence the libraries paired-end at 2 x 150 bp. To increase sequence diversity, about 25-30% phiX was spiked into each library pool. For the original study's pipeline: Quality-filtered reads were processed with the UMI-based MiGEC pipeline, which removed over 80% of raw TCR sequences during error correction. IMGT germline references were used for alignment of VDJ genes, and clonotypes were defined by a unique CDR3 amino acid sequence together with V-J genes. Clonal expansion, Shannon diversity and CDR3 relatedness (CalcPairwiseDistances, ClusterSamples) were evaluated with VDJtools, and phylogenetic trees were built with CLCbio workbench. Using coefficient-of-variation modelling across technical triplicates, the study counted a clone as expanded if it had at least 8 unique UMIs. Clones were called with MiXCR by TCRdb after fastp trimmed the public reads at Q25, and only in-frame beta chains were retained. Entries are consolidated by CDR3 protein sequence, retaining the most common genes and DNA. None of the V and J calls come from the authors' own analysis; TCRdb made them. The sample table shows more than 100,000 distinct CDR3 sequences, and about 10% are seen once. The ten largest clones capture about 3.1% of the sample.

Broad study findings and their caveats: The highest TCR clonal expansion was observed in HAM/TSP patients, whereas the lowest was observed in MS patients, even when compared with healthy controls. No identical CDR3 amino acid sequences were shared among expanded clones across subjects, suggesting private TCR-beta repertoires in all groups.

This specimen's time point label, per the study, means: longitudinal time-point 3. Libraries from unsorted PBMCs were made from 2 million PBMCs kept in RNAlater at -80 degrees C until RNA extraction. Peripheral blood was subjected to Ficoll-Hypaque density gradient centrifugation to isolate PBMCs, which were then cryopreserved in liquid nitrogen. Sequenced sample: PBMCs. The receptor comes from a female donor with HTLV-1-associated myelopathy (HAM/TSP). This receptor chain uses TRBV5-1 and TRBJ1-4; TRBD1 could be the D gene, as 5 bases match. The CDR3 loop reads CASSLAPAGGNEKLFF. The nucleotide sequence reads TGCGCCAGCAGCTTGGCCCCCGCGGGGGGTAATGAAAAACTGTTTTTT.